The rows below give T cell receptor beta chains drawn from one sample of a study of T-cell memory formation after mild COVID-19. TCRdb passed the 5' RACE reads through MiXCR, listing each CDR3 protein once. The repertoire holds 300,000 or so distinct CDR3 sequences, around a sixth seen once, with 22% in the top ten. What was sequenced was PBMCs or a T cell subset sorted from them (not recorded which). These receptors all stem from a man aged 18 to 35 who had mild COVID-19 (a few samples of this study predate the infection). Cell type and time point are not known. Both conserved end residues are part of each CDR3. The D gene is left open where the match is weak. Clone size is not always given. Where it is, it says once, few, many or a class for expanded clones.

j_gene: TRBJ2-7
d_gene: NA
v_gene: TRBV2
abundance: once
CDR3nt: TGTGCCAGCAGGGGGGTCAGCGGGGAGCAGTACTTC
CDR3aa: CASRGVSGEQYF

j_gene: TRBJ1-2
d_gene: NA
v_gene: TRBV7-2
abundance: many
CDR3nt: TGTGCCAGCAGCTTATGGGGAGGTCATGGCTACACCTTC
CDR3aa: CASSLWGGHGYTF

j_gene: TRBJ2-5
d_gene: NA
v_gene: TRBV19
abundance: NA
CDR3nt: TGTGCCAGTAGTGTGGCTATCGGGGAGACCCAGTACTTC
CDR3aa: CASSVAIGETQYF

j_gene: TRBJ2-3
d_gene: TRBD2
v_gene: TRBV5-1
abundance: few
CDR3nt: TGCGCCAGCAGCTTGGGCCTAGCGGGGGAGAGCACAGATACGCAGTATTTT
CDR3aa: CASSLGLAGESTDTQYF

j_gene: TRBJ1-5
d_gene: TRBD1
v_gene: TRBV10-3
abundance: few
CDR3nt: TGTGCCATCAGTGGGGACAGGGGGACTCAGCCCCAGCATTTT
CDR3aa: CAISGDRGTQPQHF

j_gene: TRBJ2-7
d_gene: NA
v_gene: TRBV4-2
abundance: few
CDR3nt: TGTGCCAGCAGCCAACGGACAGAATCCCTCGAGCAGTACTTC
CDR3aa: CASSQRTESLEQYF

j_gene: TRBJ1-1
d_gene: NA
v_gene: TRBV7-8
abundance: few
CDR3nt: TGTGCCAGCAGCTGGGGGTCGGGGCCGATGACTGAAGCTTTCTTT
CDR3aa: CASSWGSGPMTEAFF

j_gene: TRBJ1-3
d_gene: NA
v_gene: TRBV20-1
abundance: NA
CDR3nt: TGCAGTGCTAGAGATCCGGGTATGGCTGGAAACACCATATATTTT
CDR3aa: CSARDPGMAGNTIYF

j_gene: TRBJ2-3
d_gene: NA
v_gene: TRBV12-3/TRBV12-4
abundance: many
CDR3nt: TGTGCCAGCAGTCCCGTCGGGGGGCGGGGAGATACGCAGTATTTT
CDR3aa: CASSPVGGRGDTQYF

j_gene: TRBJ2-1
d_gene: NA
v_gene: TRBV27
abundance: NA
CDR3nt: TGTGCCAGCAGTTCCACCCCCGGTAACAATGAGCAGTTCTTC
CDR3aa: CASSSTPGNNEQFF

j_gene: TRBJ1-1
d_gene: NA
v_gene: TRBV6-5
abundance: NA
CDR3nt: TGTGCCAGCCATCACTACTTCGAGGACACTGAAGCTTTCTTT
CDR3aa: CASHHYFEDTEAFF

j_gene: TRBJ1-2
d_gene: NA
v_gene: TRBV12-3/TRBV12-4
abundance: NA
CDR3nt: TGTGCCAGCACTGCGCAGGGGTATGGCTACACCTTC
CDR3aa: CASTAQGYGYTF

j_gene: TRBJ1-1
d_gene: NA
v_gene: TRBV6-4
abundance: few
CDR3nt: TGTGCCAGCAGTGACTCTTCCGAGAACACTGAAGCTTTCTTT
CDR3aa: CASSDSSENTEAFF

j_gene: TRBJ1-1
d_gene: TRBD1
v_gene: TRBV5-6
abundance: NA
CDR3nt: TGTGCCAGCAGCTTGTGGGGGACAGTGAACACTGAAGCTTTCTTT
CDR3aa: CASSLWGTVNTEAFF

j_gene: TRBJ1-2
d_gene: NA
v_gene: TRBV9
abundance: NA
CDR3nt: TGTGCCAGCAGCGACTCGACACAACCGACCTATGGCTACACCTTC
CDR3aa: CASSDSTQPTYGYTF

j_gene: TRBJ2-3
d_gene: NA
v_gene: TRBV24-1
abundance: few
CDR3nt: TGTGCCACCAGTGAACGAGTGGGGGATACGCAGTATTTT
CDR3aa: CATSERVGDTQYF

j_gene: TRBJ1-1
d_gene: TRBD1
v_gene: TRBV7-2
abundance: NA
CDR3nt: TGTGCCAGCAGCTGGGACAGGGCCAGCACTGAAGCTTTCTTT
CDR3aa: CASSWDRASTEAFF

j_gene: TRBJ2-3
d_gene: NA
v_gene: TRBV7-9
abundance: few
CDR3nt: TGTGCCAGCAGCTCGGACTCTAGCACAGATACGCAGTATTTT
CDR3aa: CASSSDSSTDTQYF

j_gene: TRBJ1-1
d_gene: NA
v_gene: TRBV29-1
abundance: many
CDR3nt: TGCAGCGTCCGACCCATGAACACTGAAGCTTTCTTT
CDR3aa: CSVRPMNTEAFF

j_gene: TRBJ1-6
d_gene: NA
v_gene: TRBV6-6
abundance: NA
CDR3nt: TGTGCCAGCAGTTACAGGGATGTCTCACCCCTCCACTTT
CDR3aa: CASSYRDVSPLHF

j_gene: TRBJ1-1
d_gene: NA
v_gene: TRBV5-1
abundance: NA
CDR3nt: TGCGCCAGCAGCTTGGGGGTCTCAGTCTTGAACACTGAAGCTTTCTTT
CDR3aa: CASSLGVSVLNTEAFF

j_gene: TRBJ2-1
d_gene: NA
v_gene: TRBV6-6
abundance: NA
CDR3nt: TGTGCCAGCAATCACCAGTACGAGCAGTTCTTC
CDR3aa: CASNHQYEQFF

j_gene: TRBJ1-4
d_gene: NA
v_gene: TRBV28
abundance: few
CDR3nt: TGTGCCAGCAGCCTTACGACAGGCCCACTACCCGGGGAACTGTTTTTT
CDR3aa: CASSLTTGPLPGELFF

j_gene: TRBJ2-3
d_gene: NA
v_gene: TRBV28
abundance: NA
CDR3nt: TGTGCCAGCAGTTTCCCGGACAGAGCAGATACGCAGTATTTT
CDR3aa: CASSFPDRADTQYF

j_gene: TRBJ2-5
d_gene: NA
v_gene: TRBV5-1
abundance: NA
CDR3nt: TGCGCCAGCAGGTTCGGAGGGGCGTCTGAGACCCAGTACTTC
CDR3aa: CASRFGGASETQYF

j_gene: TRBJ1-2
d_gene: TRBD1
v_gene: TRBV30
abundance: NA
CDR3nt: TGTGCCTGGAGTGAACAGGGGGCGCGAGGCTACACCTTC
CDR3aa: CAWSEQGARGYTF

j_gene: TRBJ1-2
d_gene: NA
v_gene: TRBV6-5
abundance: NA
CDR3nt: TGTGCCAGCAGTTACTCGATCGGGGGGCTGGGTGACACCTTC
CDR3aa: CASSYSIGGLGDTF

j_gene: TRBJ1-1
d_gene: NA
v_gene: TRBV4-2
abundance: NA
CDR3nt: TGTGCCAGCAGCCAAGTCGGAGGCGAAACGAACACTGAAGCTTTCTTT
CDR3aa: CASSQVGGETNTEAFF

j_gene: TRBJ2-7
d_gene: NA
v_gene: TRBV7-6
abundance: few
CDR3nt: TGTGCCAGCAGCGCGAGGGCACTACCCCCCGGCGAGCAGTACTTC
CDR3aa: CASSARALPPGEQYF

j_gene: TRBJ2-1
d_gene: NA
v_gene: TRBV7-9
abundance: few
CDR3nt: TGTGCCAGCAGCAATAGTAGGAGCTCCTACAATGAGCAGTTCTTC
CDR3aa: CASSNSRSSYNEQFF

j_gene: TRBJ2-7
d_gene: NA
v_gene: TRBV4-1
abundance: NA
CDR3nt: TGCGCCAGCAGCCAAGACCCCAGTGCATACGAGCAGTACTTC
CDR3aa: CASSQDPSAYEQYF

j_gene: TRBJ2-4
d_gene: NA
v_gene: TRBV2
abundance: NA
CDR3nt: TGTGCCAGCAGTGCGGACCCTCTAGGCATTCAGTACTTC
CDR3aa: CASSADPLGIQYF

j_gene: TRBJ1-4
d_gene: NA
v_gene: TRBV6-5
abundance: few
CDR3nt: TGTGCCAGCACCCGAACAGGGACCCCTAATGAAAAACTGTTTTTT
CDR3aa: CASTRTGTPNEKLFF

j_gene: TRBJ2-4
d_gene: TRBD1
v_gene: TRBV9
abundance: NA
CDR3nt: TGTGCCAGCAGCGGAGGGACAGGGGGCTCCAAAAACATTCAGTACTTC
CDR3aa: CASSGGTGGSKNIQYF

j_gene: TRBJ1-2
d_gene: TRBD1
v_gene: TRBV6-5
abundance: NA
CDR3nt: TGTGCCAGCAGACCTGGGACAGTTAACTATGGCTACACCTTC
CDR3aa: CASRPGTVNYGYTF

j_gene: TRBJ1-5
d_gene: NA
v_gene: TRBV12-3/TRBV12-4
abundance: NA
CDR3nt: TGTGCCAGCAGTTCGGAGGGGAGTTGGCAGCCCCAGCATTTT
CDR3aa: CASSSEGSWQPQHF

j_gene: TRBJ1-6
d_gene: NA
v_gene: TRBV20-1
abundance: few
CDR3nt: TGCAGTGCTAGAGACCTTGACTCCGGGGGGAGTTCACCCCTCCACTTT
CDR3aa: CSARDLDSGGSSPLHF

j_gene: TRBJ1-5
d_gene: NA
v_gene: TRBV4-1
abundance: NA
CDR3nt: TGCGCCAGCAGCCAAGATGAAGGGGTCCGAGGCAATCAGCCCCAGCATTTT
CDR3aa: CASSQDEGVRGNQPQHF

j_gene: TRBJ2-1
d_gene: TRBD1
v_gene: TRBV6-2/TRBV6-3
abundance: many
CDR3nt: TGTGCCAGCAGAACGATACAGGGGAGCTCCTACAATGAGCAGTTCTTC
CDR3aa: CASRTIQGSSYNEQFF

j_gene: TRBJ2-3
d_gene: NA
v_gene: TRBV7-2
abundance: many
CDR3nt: TGTGCCAGCAGCCAGACCGGTAGCCCCCCAGATACGCAGTATTTT
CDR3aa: CASSQTGSPPDTQYF

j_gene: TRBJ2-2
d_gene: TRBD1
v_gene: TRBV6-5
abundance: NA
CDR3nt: TGTGCCAGCAGTTACTCATCGGACAGGGTTTTCTGGAACACCGGGGAGCTGTTTTTT
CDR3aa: CASSYSSDRVFWNTGELFF

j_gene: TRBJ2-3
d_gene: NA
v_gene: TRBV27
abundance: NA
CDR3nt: TGTGCCAGCAGTATAACAGGCACAGATACGCAGTATTTT
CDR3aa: CASSITGTDTQYF

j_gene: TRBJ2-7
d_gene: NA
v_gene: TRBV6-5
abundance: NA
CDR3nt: TGTGCCAGCAGTTATGGGCAGGAAGAATACGAGCAGTACTTC
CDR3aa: CASSYGQEEYEQYF

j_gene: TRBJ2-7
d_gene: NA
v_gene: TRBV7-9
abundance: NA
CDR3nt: TGTGCCAGCAGCTTAGTCGGCGGAAGGGAGCAGTACTTC
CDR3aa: CASSLVGGREQYF

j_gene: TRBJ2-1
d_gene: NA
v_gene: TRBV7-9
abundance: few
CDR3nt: TGTGCCAGCAGTAGGGAGGTGTCCTACAATGAGCAGTTCTTC
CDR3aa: CASSREVSYNEQFF

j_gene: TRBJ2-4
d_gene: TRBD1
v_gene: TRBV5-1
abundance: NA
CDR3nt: TGCGCCAGCAAACCGGGACAGGGGACCGGGAGGAACATTCAGTACTTC
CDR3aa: CASKPGQGTGRNIQYF

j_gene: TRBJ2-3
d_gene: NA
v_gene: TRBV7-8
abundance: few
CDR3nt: TGTGCCAGCAGCTTGCGGGACCTACTAGCCAGCACAGATACGCAGTATTTT
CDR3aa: CASSLRDLLASTDTQYF

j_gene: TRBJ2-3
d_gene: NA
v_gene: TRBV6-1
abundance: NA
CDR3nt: TGTGCCAGCAGTACGGGGTCTAGCACAGATACGCAGTATTTT
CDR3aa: CASSTGSSTDTQYF

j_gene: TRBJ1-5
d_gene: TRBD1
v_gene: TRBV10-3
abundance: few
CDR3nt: TGTGCCATCTCAGCGTCAGGGGGCCGACAGCCCCAGCATTTT
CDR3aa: CAISASGGRQPQHF

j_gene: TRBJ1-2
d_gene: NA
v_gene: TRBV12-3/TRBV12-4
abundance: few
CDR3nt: TGTGCCAGCAGCCCCGACCCTAACTATGGCTACACCTTC
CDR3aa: CASSPDPNYGYTF

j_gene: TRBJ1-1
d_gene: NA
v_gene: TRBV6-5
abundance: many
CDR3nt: TGTGCCAGCAGTACCCAGACAGAGAACACTGAAGCTTTCTTT
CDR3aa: CASSTQTENTEAFF

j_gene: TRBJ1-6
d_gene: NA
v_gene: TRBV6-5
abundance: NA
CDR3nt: TGTGCCAGCAGTTACTCTTGGGGCGGGAGGCGTTATAATTCACCCCTCCACTTT
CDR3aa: CASSYSWGGRRYNSPLHF

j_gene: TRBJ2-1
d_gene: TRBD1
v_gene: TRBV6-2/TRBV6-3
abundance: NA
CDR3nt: TGTGCCAGCAGGGGGACAGGGGGCAATGAGCAGTTCTTC
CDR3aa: CASRGTGGNEQFF

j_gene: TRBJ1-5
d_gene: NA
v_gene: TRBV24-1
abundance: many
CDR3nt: TGTGCCACCAGTGATTTGCTAGGGCGGTCTTACAATCAGCCCCAGCATTTT
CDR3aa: CATSDLLGRSYNQPQHF

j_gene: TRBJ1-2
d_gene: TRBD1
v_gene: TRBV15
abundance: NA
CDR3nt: TGTGCCACCAGTAAGGACAGGAACTATGGCTACACCTTC
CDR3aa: CATSKDRNYGYTF

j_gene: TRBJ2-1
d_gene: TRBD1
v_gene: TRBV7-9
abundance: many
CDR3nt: TGTGCCAGCAGCTTATTCACAGGGGAATTCGCCTACAATGAGCAGTTCTTC
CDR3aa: CASSLFTGEFAYNEQFF

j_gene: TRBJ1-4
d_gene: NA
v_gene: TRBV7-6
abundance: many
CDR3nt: TGTGCCAGCAGCTTTCGAGCAACTAATGAAAAACTGTTTTTT
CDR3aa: CASSFRATNEKLFF